Following are 26 T cell receptor beta chains from one sample sequenced in a study of T-cell memory formation after mild COVID-19. A single record per CDR3 protein comes from TCRdb applying MiXCR to the 5' RACE reads. Of around 250,000 distinct CDR3 sequences in the sample, around a tenth were seen once. Specimen: PBMCs or a T cell subset sorted from them (not recorded which). These receptor sequences come from a man between 18 and 35 years old who had mild COVID-19 (a few samples of this study predate the infection). Cell type and time point are not known.

This clonotype was recorded many times. The genes are TRBV12-3 or TRBV12-4 and TRBJ1-1; D uncertain. The germline V and J ends were trimmed by 3 bases and 5 bases, with 1 base remaining between them. The CDR3 is made up of 10 amino acids. The CDR3: CASSLTEAFF. The CDR3 DNA reads as TGTGCCAGCAGTTTGACTGAAGCTTTCTTT.

In its sample, this clonotype was seen a few times. The V call is TRBV7-9, the J call TRBJ2-7; possibly TRBD1 for D (5 bases). The length of the CDR3 is 14 residues. The germline V gene has CDR1 SEHNR and CDR2 FQNEAQ (reference sequence). Trimming removed 1 base at V and 3 bases at J, with 10 bases between. CDR3 amino acids: CASSLGVGLYEQYF. The CDR3 DNA follows: TGTGCCAGCAGCTTAGGAGTGGGGCTCTACGAGCAGTACTTC.

The J gene is TRBJ2-3, the V gene TRBV5-1, with D possibly matching TRBD1 (5 bases). Trimming pared 0 bases from V and 3 bases from J, leaving 8 bases between. The CDR3 is 14 residues long. The germline V gene has CDR1 SGHRS and CDR2 YFSETQ. The CDR3 coding sequence is TGCGCCAGCAGCTTGGAGACAGTTACAGATACGCAGTATTTT. This gives the protein CASSLETVTDTQYF.

This clonotype was seen once. The CDR3 here is CASSYSKETQYF. The CDR3, as DNA: TGTGCCAGCAGTTACTCGAAGGAGACGCAGTATTTT. V gene TRBV6-6 combines with J gene TRBJ2-3; D not certain. V was shortened by 0 bases and J by 9 bases, with 7 bases between the two germline ends. CDR1 and CDR2 (germline): MNHNY, SVGAGI (reference sequence). This CDR3 spans 12 amino acids.

This clonotype showed up just a few times. V and J are TRBV5-1 and TRBJ2-1, with TRBD2 as a possible D gene (7 bases). V lost 4 bases and J 7 bases, leaving 12 bases between the germline ends. The germline V gene encodes CDR1 SGHRS and CDR2 YFSETQ. The CDR3 consists of 13 residues. CDR3 in DNA: TGCGCCAGCAGCCCCGAGGGGGGGAATGAGCAGTTCTTC. Its protein product is CASSPEGGNEQFF. The whole variable domain, remainder taken from reference TRBV5-1 and TRBJ2-1, is KAGVTQTPRYLIKTRGQQVTLSCSPISGHRSVSWYQQTPGQGLQFLFEYFSETQRNKGNFPGRFSGRQFSNSRSEMNVSTLELGDSALYLCASSPEGGNEQFFGPGTRLTVL.

This clonotype showed up many times. The gene calls are TRBV20-1 and TRBJ2-1; the D gene is possibly TRBD2 (7 bases). CDR3 size: 20 residues. Germline V gene lookup returns CDR1 DFQATT and CDR2 SNEGSKA (reference sequence). V dropped 0 bases and J dropped 0 bases, with 24 bases sitting between them. CDR3 sequence: CSARDRWYSGGLSSYNEQFF. The CDR3 nucleotides read TGCAGTGCTAGAGATCGGTGGTATTCGGGGGGCCTGAGCTCCTACAATGAGCAGTTCTTC.

This clonotype was observed a handful of times. The gene calls are TRBV6-1 and TRBJ1-2, with TRBD1 matching over 8 bases. The junction had 6 bases not matched to a gene; V was cut back by 3 bases and J by 3 bases. Germline V CDR1 and CDR2: MNHNS, SASEGT. This CDR3 has 15 residues. The DNA of the CDR3 is TGTGCCAGCAGTGAGTACGGACAGGGTGACTATGGCTACACCTTC. It codes for CASSEYGQGDYGYTF.

This clonotype has just a few counts. The CDR3: CASTQRVPTDTQYF. Here the CDR3 DNA reads TGTGCCAGCACTCAGCGGGTCCCCACAGATACGCAGTATTTT. The gene calls are TRBV7-9 and TRBJ2-3; tentative D call: TRBD2 (6 bases). The CDR3 sequence is 14 residues long. V gave up 7 bases and J gave up 2 bases, with 13 bases separating them. Germline V gene lookup returns CDR1 SEHNR and CDR2 FQNEAQ (reference sequence).

The chain joins TRBV12-3 or TRBV12-4 to TRBJ2-1; D uncertain. The CDR3 runs 13 residues. V was cut by 4 bases and J by 2 bases, with 6 bases left in between. CDR3 sequence: CASSSIPYNEQFF. The DNA for the CDR3 is TGTGCCAGCAGTTCGATTCCCTACAATGAGCAGTTCTTC.

This clonotype has only a few counts. The CDR3 loop is CSADDSNTEAFF. DNA for the CDR3: TGCAGCGCTGACGACAGTAACACTGAAGCTTTCTTT. The V and J genes are TRBV29-1 and TRBJ1-1; a weak D match, TRBD1 (5 bases). The CDR3 length is 12 residues. V shed 7 bases and J shed 2 bases, with 11 bases lying between them. The germline gives CDR1 SQVTM, CDR2 ANQGSEA.

This clonotype showed up just a few times. The chain recombines TRBV19 with TRBJ2-1; 7 bases fit TRBD1. Germline-derived CDR1 and CDR2 are LNHDA and SQIVND (reference sequence). The CDR3 contains 16 residues. V gave up 6 bases and J gave up 2 bases; unmatched junction bases: 10. CDR3 loop: CASRRGGSNTYNEQFF. The CDR3 nucleotides read TGTGCCAGTAGGAGAGGGGGCTCAAACACCTACAATGAGCAGTTCTTC.

This clonotype has a handful of counts. The chain combines TRBV20-1 with TRBJ2-1; 11 bases match TRBD2. Germline assignment: CDR1 DFQATT and CDR2 SNEGSKA (reference sequence). The CDR3 sequence is 13 residues long. As DNA, the CDR3 is TGCAGCGAATTAGCGGGGGGGTACAATGAGCAGTTCTTC. Translation gives CSELAGGYNEQFF.

This clonotype occurred many times. This chain connects TRBV7-2 to TRBJ2-3; the D gene is possibly TRBD1 (5 bases). Germline loops: CDR1 SGHTA, CDR2 FQGNSA. V was cut by 2 bases and J by 2 bases, with 14 bases left in between. CDR3 length equals 16 residues. CDR3 residues: CASSLTRQLYTDTQYF. The CDR3 DNA reads TGTGCCAGCAGCTTAACTCGACAGTTATACACAGATACGCAGTATTTT.

The CDR3 nucleotides read TGCAGCGTTGCTCCGGGGGGGAAAGAGACCCAGTACTTC. Its translation is CSVAPGGKETQYF. V usage is TRBV29-1 and J usage is TRBJ2-5; TRBD2 agrees at 8 bases. The CDR3 totals 13 residues. Germline lookup yields CDR1 SQVTM and CDR2 ANQGSEA. Trimming took 4 bases from V and 3 from J; bases not matched to a gene: 4.

This clonotype was counted many times. The chain combines TRBV6-6 with TRBJ1-5, with D possibly being TRBD1 (5 bases). V was clipped by 6 bases and J by 0 bases, with 18 bases between them. The germline V gene has CDR1 MNHNY and CDR2 SVGAGI (reference sequence). CDR3 length equals 17 residues. As DNA, the CDR3 is TGTGCCAGCAGCCCCCTCTCCAGGGCTCATAGCAATCAGCCCCAGCATTTT. This translates into CASSPLSRAHSNQPQHF.

This clonotype turned up a few times. The chain uses TRBV4-1 and TRBJ2-7; 9 bases agree with TRBD1. This CDR3 comprises 16 residues. Germline V gives CDR1 MGHRA, CDR2 YSYEKL. V shed 6 bases, J shed 7 bases, and the junction held 16 bases outside the gene matches. The DNA of the CDR3 is TGCGCCAGCAGGAGGGACCCCGGGACAGGGCTAAGGGAGCAGTACTTC. Its protein product is CASRRDPGTGLREQYF.

J is TRBJ2-3 and V is TRBV20-1, with a possible D match to TRBD1 (6 bases). Germline V CDR1 and CDR2: DFQATT, SNEGSKA (reference sequence). V lost 3 bases and J lost 1, with 14 bases in between. The CDR3 is 15 residues long. The CDR3 DNA sequence: TGCAGTGCTAGCTCGAGGGCAGGGGGCACAGATACGCAGTATTTT. Encoded protein: CSASSRAGGTDTQYF.

The sample holds a few counts of this clonotype. The chain employs TRBV5-1 and TRBJ2-6, with D possibly matching TRBD2 (6 bases). The CDR3 has 16 residues. Germline CDR1 reads SGHRS; CDR2 reads YFSETQ. The V and J ends lost 2 bases and 1 base respectively, with 10 bases between them. This CDR3 reads CASSFSRGSGANVLTF. The DNA for the CDR3 is TGCGCCAGCAGCTTCTCCCGGGGGTCTGGGGCCAACGTCCTGACTTTC.

This clonotype was seen more than once but under ten times. This chain's CDR3 is CASSAVGYGYTF. The CDR3 DNA is TGTGCCAGCAGTGCGGTGGGGTATGGCTACACCTTC. V usage is TRBV25-1 and J usage is TRBJ1-2; D remains ambiguous. This CDR3 is 12 amino acids long. The V and J ends lost 4 bases and 5 bases respectively, with 8 bases between them. Germline loops: CDR1 MGHDK, CDR2 SYGVNS.

In its sample, this clonotype was seen a few times. J is TRBJ1-1 and V is TRBV14; 8 bases map to TRBD1. Germline CDR1 reads SGHDN; CDR2 reads FVKESK. J gave up 1 base and V 1 base, and 2 bases lay outside the gene matches. The CDR3 runs 15 residues. Here the CDR3 reads CASSQGDRPNTEAFF. CDR3 nucleotide sequence: TGTGCCAGCAGCCAAGGGGACAGGCCGAACACTGAAGCTTTCTTT.

This clonotype showed up just a few times. J is TRBJ1-6 and V is TRBV5-5, with unresolved D. The CDR3 is 15 residues long. Germline V lookup: CDR1 SGHKS, CDR2 YYEKEE (reference sequence). Trimming pared 3 bases from V and 9 bases from J, leaving 16 bases between. CDR3: CASSSYEGVVSPLHF. The CDR3 nucleotides are TGTGCCAGCAGCTCCTACGAGGGTGTTGTTTCACCCCTCCACTTT.

In DNA form, the CDR3 reads TGTGCCACCAGTGATTTTGGGGGACTCACCGGGGAGCTGTTTTTT. Amino acids: CATSDFGGLTGELFF. The J gene is TRBJ2-2, the V gene TRBV24-1; D possibly corresponds to TRBD2 (6 bases). Germline CDR1 KGHDR, CDR2 SFDVKD. V was cut by 1 base and J by 4 bases, with 9 bases left in between. The CDR3 contains 15 residues.

The chain's CDR3 is CASSSLAGTYEQYF. The CDR3 bases are TGTGCCAGCAGTTCCCTAGCGGGTACCTACGAGCAGTACTTC. The chain recombines TRBV6-2 or TRBV6-3 with TRBJ2-7, with 8 bases identical to TRBD2. CDR3 length: 14 residues. V gave up 4 bases and J gave up 2 bases; unmatched junction bases: 4. Germline V gene sequence: CDR1 MNHEY, CDR2 SVGEGT.

This clonotype was observed a few times. The chain joins TRBV7-9 to TRBJ1-1; 7 positions match TRBD1. The J segment lost 1 base and the V segment lost 5 bases, leaving 7 bases of the junction unmatched. Germline CDR1 reads SEHNR; CDR2 reads FQNEAQ (reference sequence). CDR3 length: 15 amino acids. This CDR3 is CASSTRQGPNTEAFF. DNA of the CDR3: TGTGCCAGCAGCACTAGACAGGGTCCGAACACTGAAGCTTTCTTT.

J is TRBJ1-1 and V is TRBV18; D may be TRBD1 (5 bases). The CDR3 loop spans 15 amino acids. Germline loops: CDR1 KGHSH, CDR2 LQKENI. V shed 4 bases and J shed 1 base, with 13 bases lying between them. The CDR3: CASSLSRGPNTEAFF. The CDR3 region has the DNA TGTGCCAGCTCACTCAGTCGGGGACCGAACACTGAAGCTTTCTTT.

The sample holds a few counts of this clonotype. This chain connects TRBV5-6 to TRBJ1-1, with D uncertain. The CDR3 contains 12 residues. Trimming removed 3 bases from V and 3 bases from J, with 6 bases in between. CDR1 SGHDT and CDR2 YYEEEE come from the germline V gene. CDR3 region: CASSSYDTEAFF. Here the CDR3 DNA reads TGTGCCAGCAGCTCATATGACACTGAAGCTTTCTTT.